The 10 T cell receptor beta chains reported below all come from one sample, sequenced in a study of shared clonotypes between healthy human individuals (dated by TCRdb to 2019 to 2021). The library was prepared using the immunoSEQ multiplex PCR assay. TCRdb took over this immuneACCESS table, retaining in-frame rearrangements with V and J assigned. Such tables are incomplete; in checked studies, under half of the missing clones stem from an unresolved V gene, and the remainder is unexplained. This sample lists about 1 million clones; around 75% were detected once. The biggest ten clones account for about 1.5% of the sample. The sequencing sample was made of memory CD4+ T cells sorted from blood. The sample's cell subset or site label, decoded: CD45RA-negative fraction. The receptors come from a man aged 18 to 30 in good health.

The genes are TRBV30 and TRBJ2-5; D might be TRBD1 (6 bases). The germline CDR1 and CDR2 sequences are GTSNPN and SVGIG (reference sequence). V lost 2 bases, J lost 11 bases, and 18 bases lay in between. The CDR3 is made up of 13 amino acids. Here the CDR3 reads CAWSQGGVGEQYF. For the CDR3, the DNA is TGTGCCTGGAGTCAAGGGGGAGTGGGAGAGCAGTACTTC.

The J gene is TRBJ2-5, the V gene TRBV5-1; TRBD1 agrees at 8 bases. Germline values: CDR1 SGHRS, CDR2 YFSETQ. This CDR3 spans 14 amino acids. The junction had 7 bases not matched to a gene; V was cut back by 4 bases and J by 5 bases. The CDR3, as DNA: TGCGCCAGCAGCGAAGACAGGGGTGGCGAGACCCAGTACTTC. Translating gives CASSEDRGGETQYF.

The V call is TRBV5-6, the J call TRBJ1-5; weak D call: TRBD1 (5 bases). The CDR3 consists of 17 residues. V lost 3 bases, J lost 1 base, and 17 bases lay in between. Germline V gene data show CDR1 as SGHDT and CDR2 as YYEEEE. This CDR3 is CASSSTGGLQSNQPQHF. CDR3 in DNA: TGTGCCAGCAGCTCCACGGGGGGTTTACAGAGCAATCAGCCCCAGCATTTT.

This clone was recorded only once. The rearrangement uses TRBV5-1 and TRBJ2-3; 9 bases line up with TRBD2. Germline values: CDR1 SGHRS, CDR2 YFSETQ. There are 17 residues in the CDR3. The J segment lost 5 bases and the V segment lost 0 bases, leaving 10 bases of the junction unmatched. The CDR3 bases are TGCGCCAGCAGCTTGGTGGTGCGGCGGGAGGGCCAAGATACGCAGTATTTT. Translation: CASSLVVRREGQDTQYF.

The chain recombines TRBV20-1 with TRBJ2-7, with D perhaps matching TRBD1 (5 bases). Trimming took 7 bases from V and 2 from J, leaving 9 bases between them. The length of the CDR3 is 11 residues. The germline V gene encodes CDR1 DFQATT and CDR2 SNEGSKA (reference sequence). CDR3 sequence (DNA): TGCAGTGGGGCAGGGACCTACGAGCAGTACTTC. This gives the protein CSGAGTYEQYF.

The DNA of the CDR3 is TGTGCCAGCGCACAAATACCGGGCCCGAAAAATAATGAAAAACTGTTTTTT. It encodes CASAQIPGPKNNEKLFF. This sequence joins TRBV27 and TRBJ1-4; D is uncertain. Trimming removed 8 bases from V and 4 bases from J, with 23 bases in between. CDR1 MNHEY and CDR2 SMNVEV come from the germline V gene (reference sequence). This CDR3 comprises 17 residues.

The chain joins TRBV7-2 to TRBJ2-2, with D perhaps TRBD2 (5 bases). Germline assignment: CDR1 SGHTA and CDR2 FQGNSA. The CDR3 loop spans 15 amino acids. V lost 2 bases, J lost 1 base, and 8 bases lay in between. CDR3 bases: TGTGCCAGCAGCTTACGTCGGGGGAACACCGGGGAGCTGTTTTTT. Translating it yields CASSLRRGNTGELFF.

The CDR3 is CASSKAGATTGELFF. The CDR3 DNA reads TGTGCCAGCAGCAAAGCGGGGGCCACTACCGGGGAGCTGTTTTTT. The V gene is TRBV9, the J gene TRBJ2-2, with TRBD2 matching 8 bases. V shed 4 bases, J shed 5 bases, and the junction held 7 bases outside the gene matches. This CDR3 has 15 residues. Germline lookup yields CDR1 SGDLS and CDR2 YYNGEE.

This clone was counted a few times. Other DNA sequences within the sample encode an identical CDR3. The genes are TRBV30 and TRBJ1-1, with unresolved D. The CDR3 covers 11 residues. Trimming took 2 bases from V and 2 from J, leaving 3 bases between them. Looked up from germline, CDR1 is GTSNPN and CDR2 is SVGIG (reference sequence). The DNA for the CDR3 is TGTGCCTGGAGTTTAAACACTGAAGCTTTCTTT. As protein: CAWSLNTEAFF.

The chain joins TRBV9 to TRBJ2-5, with 7 bases aligning to TRBD1. V gave up 4 bases and J gave up 5 bases; unmatched junction bases: 5. Germline CDR1 is SGDLS and CDR2 is YYNGEE. CDR3 length: 13 amino acids. CDR3 loop: CASSLQGTETQYF. The CDR3 nucleotides are TGTGCCAGCAGCCTACAGGGGACGGAGACCCAGTACTTC.